This T cell receptor (beta chain) derives from a study of HIV-infected patients and healthy controls. Study-wide points: Healthy controls carried many MAIT alpha-chain CDR3s, while HIV+ repertoires had few. No HLA typing of donors was done in this study. The authors saw processing only sixteen HIV-infected individuals as a major limitation on generality.

For this clonotype: Its target is not known.

CDR1 is KGHSH and CDR2 is LQKENI in the germline V gene. V gave up 3 bases and J gave up 3 bases, with 9 bases separating them. There are 14 residues in the CDR3. No cell fractionation was done, so the repertoire covers all unsorted peripheral blood T cells. Around 500 ng RNA was reverse transcribed with alpha and beta constant-region primers. Alpha and beta chain libraries were made separately by chain-specific third strand synthesis with multiplexing indices. All rearrangements within a chain used one primer pair; cDNA molecules carried barcodes. MiXCR, applied by TCRdb to the 5' RACE reads, yields one record per CDR3 protein. The sample holds under 20,000 distinct CDR3 sequences, 6.5% to 7.5% seen once.

The sequencing input was blood. The receptor's source is an adult in good health. The chain recombines TRBV18 with TRBJ2-1; the D call may be TRBD1 or TRBD2 (5 bases each). CDR3 sequence reads: CASSPGEIYNEQFF. CDR3 nucleotide sequence: TGTGCCAGCTCACCGGGGGAGATCTACAATGAGCAGTTCTTC.